Given below is one TCR beta chain in context. Its antigen remains unidentified. The record originates from a study of OX40 agonist ivuxolimab in advanced cancers. Notes on the study in general: CD4+ and CD8+ blood T cells expanded clonally by week 6 at 0.1 to 3.0 mg/kg. Low normalized T-cell clonal expansion also characterized some of the nonresponders.

Peripheral blood came from all dose cohorts at three timepoints. TCRdb's table, derived via immunoSEQ multiplex PCR, lists solely in-frame clones and lacks some. The sample includes around 70,000 clones, roughly 86% of them seen just once. The TCR comes from an adult with an advanced solid tumor such as melanoma, head and neck, liver or kidney cancer. Source: CD4+ or CD8+ T cells sorted from blood, taken in a trial of the OX40 agonist ivuxolimab.

The CDR3 is CATSRGRGINWDTEAFF. The CDR3 DNA follows: TGTGCCACCAGCAGGGGGAGGGGGATCAACTGGGACACTGAAGCTTTCTTT. The J gene is TRBJ1-1, the V gene TRBV15; D may be TRBD1 (6 bases). The germline V gene encodes CDR1 LNHNV and CDR2 YYDKDF (reference sequence). There are 17 residues in the CDR3. The V and J ends lost 3 bases and 3 bases respectively, with 20 bases between them. The full variable domain, its missing parts supplied by reference TRBV15 and TRBJ1-1, is DAMVIQNPRYQVTQFGKPVTLSCSQTLNHNVMYWYQQKSSQAPKLLFHYYDKDFNNEADTPDNFQSRRPNTSFCFLDIRSPGLGDTAMYLCATSRGRGINWDTEAFFGQGTRLTVV.